The 21 T cell receptor beta chains presented below share a single source sample, sequenced in a study of T cell responses to AZD1222 COVID-19 vaccine. Clones were read by immunoSEQ multiplex PCR, and TCRdb kept only the in-frame ones, dropping some. This table holds 150,000 or so clones, around 90% found once. The source was peripheral blood, collected on day 0 of AZD1222 vaccination. Source of these receptors: an adult in good health.

Only one count was recorded for this clone. This chain links TRBV18 with TRBJ1-2; 9 bases align to TRBD1. Germline assignment: CDR1 KGHSH and CDR2 LQKENI. This CDR3 region has 17 residues. Trimming at V came to 0 bases and at J to 4 bases, leaving 9 bases not matched to a gene. The CDR3, as DNA: TGTGCCAGCTCACCACCTCACACAGGGGGCGAGAGCTATGGCTACACCTTC. Translated, it gives CASSPPHTGGESYGYTF.

This clone turned up a few times. V is TRBV7-3 and J is TRBJ2-3; no reliable D call. CDR1 and CDR2 from the germline V gene are SGHTA and FQGTGA. The CDR3 totals 13 residues. Trimming took off 4 bases at V and 5 bases at J, with 10 bases between the two ends. Here the CDR3 reads CASSSLGVDTQYF. In nucleotides, the CDR3 is TGTGCCAGCAGCTCCCTTGGGGTAGATACGCAGTATTTT. The variable domain in full, with the rest retrieved from reference TRBV7-3 and TRBJ2-3, is GAGVSQTPSNKVTEKGKYVELRCDPISGHTALYWYRQSLGQGPEFLIYFQGTGAADDSGLPNDRFFAVRPEGSVSTLKIQRTERGDSAVYLCASSSLGVDTQYFGPGTRLTVL.

This clone was found once. The rearrangement uses TRBV19 and TRBJ2-3; D possibly corresponds to TRBD2 (6 bases). Trimming shortened V by 6 bases and J by 4 bases, and 17 bases separated the two germline ends. Germline V gives CDR1 LNHDA, CDR2 SQIVND (reference sequence). The CDR3 spans 15 residues. The CDR3 DNA follows: TGTGCCAGTAGGGAGGGAGCGACCCCCGCAGATACGCAGTATTTT. Protein: CASREGATPADTQYF.

Here the CDR3 DNA reads TGCGCCAGCAGCCAAGCCGGGACAGGGGCAGAAAAACTGTTTTTT. Translated, it gives CASSQAGTGAEKLFF. J is TRBJ1-4 and V is TRBV4-1; 10 nucleotides line up with TRBD1. The V segment lost 1 base and the J segment 8 bases; nucleotides outside the gene matches: 4. The V gene's germline CDR1 is MGHRA and CDR2 YSYEKL. This CDR3 has 15 amino acids.

The rearrangement uses TRBV11-2 and TRBJ2-7; D gene uncertain. Trimming removed 1 base at V and 0 bases at J, with 7 bases between. The CDR3 is made up of 14 amino acids. The V gene's germline CDR1 is SGHAT and CDR2 FQNNGV. The CDR3 nucleotides read TGTGCCAGCAGCTTAGTTCGGGCCTCCTACGAGCAGTACTTC. It encodes CASSLVRASYEQYF.

This chain uses TRBV4-3 with TRBJ2-5; either TRBD1 or TRBD2 may fit D (5 bases each). Trimming took 1 base from V and 2 from J, leaving 11 bases between them. The CDR3 extends over 15 amino acids. CDR1 is LGHNA and CDR2 is YSLEER in the germline V gene. The CDR3 spells CASSQGGVGQETQYF. CDR3 DNA sequence: TGCGCCAGCAGCCAAGGAGGGGTGGGGCAAGAGACCCAGTACTTC.

The rearrangement joins TRBV9 to TRBJ2-7; D is perhaps TRBD1 (6 bases). Germline V lookup: CDR1 SGDLS, CDR2 YYNGEE. The CDR3 has 14 amino acids. Between the trimmed V and J ends, which lost 1 base and 4 bases, there was a span of 12 bases. The CDR3 DNA sequence: TGTGCCAGCAGCGTATATGCCCAGGGGTACGAGCAGTACTTC. Translated, it gives CASSVYAQGYEQYF.

In its sample, this clone was seen a few times. The chain combines TRBV9 with TRBJ1-1; D is perhaps TRBD1 (6 bases). Germline CDR1 SGDLS, CDR2 YYNGEE. CDR3 length: 15 amino acids. Trimming cost V 2 bases and J 3 bases, with 14 bases left between them. This CDR3 is CASSVGQGSYTEAFF. The CDR3 DNA follows: TGTGCCAGCAGCGTGGGGCAGGGGTCCTACACTGAAGCTTTCTTT.

This chain connects TRBV7-8 to TRBJ1-1; the D gene is possibly TRBD1 (6 bases). There are 13 residues in the CDR3. The germline gives CDR1 SGHVS, CDR2 FQNEAQ. Trimming removed 5 bases from V and 3 bases from J, with 10 bases in between. CDR3 nucleotide sequence: TGTGCCAGCAGCGGCAGGGGTTACACTGAAGCTTTCTTT. It encodes CASSGRGYTEAFF. Supplemented by reference TRBV7-8 and TRBJ1-1, the full variable domain reads GAGVSQSPRYKVAKRGQDVALRCDPISGHVSLFWYQQALGQGPEFLTYFQNEAQLDKSGLPSDRFFAERPEGSVSTLKIQRTQQEDSAVYLCASSGRGYTEAFFGQGTRLTVV.

The chain is built from TRBV6-5 and TRBJ2-7; tentative D call: TRBD2 (5 bases). Looked up from germline, CDR1 is MNHEY and CDR2 is SVGAGI. CDR3 length equals 15 residues. V was trimmed by 7 bases and J by 5 bases, leaving 21 bases between them. The CDR3: CASTPPGRGPDEQYF. The DNA for the CDR3 is TGTGCCAGCACCCCACCGGGGAGAGGGCCCGACGAGCAGTACTTC.

The chain has TRBV4-3 and TRBJ2-7; D is uncertain. The V and J ends lost 0 bases and 1 base respectively, with 10 bases between them. The CDR3 extends over 15 amino acids. Germline V gene lookup returns CDR1 LGHNA and CDR2 YSLEER. CDR3 residues: CASSQETSVSYEQYF. In nucleotides, the CDR3 is TGCGCCAGCAGCCAAGAGACTTCAGTTTCCTACGAGCAGTACTTC.

The J gene is TRBJ2-5, the V gene TRBV2, with no clear D. CDR3 size: 11 residues. The V end lost 7 bases, the J end lost 2 bases, and 5 bases lay between the germline ends. Germline CDR1 SNHLY, CDR2 FYNNEI. The CDR3 sequence: CASKLQETQYF. The CDR3 DNA follows: TGTGCCAGCAAACTGCAAGAGACCCAGTACTTC.

Only one count was recorded for this clone. The gene calls are TRBV5-1 and TRBJ2-5; D is perhaps TRBD1 (6 bases). Between the trimmed V and J ends, which lost 1 base and 5 bases, there was a span of 9 bases. The CDR3 runs to 13 residues. From germline, CDR1 is SGHRS and CDR2 YFSETQ. The CDR3 bases are TGCGCCAGCAGCTTGTGGGGGCGCGAGACCCAGTACTTC. Protein product: CASSLWGRETQYF.

This clone occurred once. The V gene is TRBV4-1, the J gene TRBJ1-3, with a weak D call TRBD1 (6 bases). Trimming pared 3 bases from V and 7 bases from J, leaving 19 bases between. Germline CDR1 MGHRA, CDR2 YSYEKL. The CDR3 runs to 16 residues. CDR3 protein: CASSQTIQGVYNTIYF. As DNA, the CDR3 is TGCGCCAGCAGCCAGACCATACAGGGCGTTTATAACACCATATATTTT.

This chain joins TRBV7-2 and TRBJ2-1; D remains unclear. Germline-derived CDR1 and CDR2 are SGHTA and FQGNSA. This CDR3 comprises 14 residues. Trimming shortened V by 4 bases and J by 3 bases, and 10 bases separated the two germline ends. DNA of the CDR3: TGTGCCAGCAGCTCTGGGGTTCGCTACAATGAGCAGTTCTTC. Translated, it gives CASSSGVRYNEQFF.

V usage is TRBV27 and J usage is TRBJ1-5; 8 bases fit TRBD1. The CDR3 consists of 16 residues. Germline loops: CDR1 MNHEY, CDR2 SMNVEV (reference sequence). V dropped 0 bases and J dropped 6; count of bases not matched to a gene: 7. The CDR3 protein is CASSLSAGGGGQPQHF. CDR3 coding DNA: TGTGCCAGCAGTTTATCGGCAGGGGGCGGGGGTCAGCCCCAGCATTTT.

The chain employs TRBV25-1 and TRBJ1-4, with 7 nucleotides matching TRBD1. The V gene's germline CDR1 is MGHDK and CDR2 SYGVNS. This CDR3 comprises 13 residues. J was trimmed by 9 bases and V by 7 bases; bases with no gene match: 8. CDR3 DNA sequence: TGTGCCAGCACCCAGGGGGGCGGAAAAAAACTGTTTTTT. Translating gives CASTQGGGKKLFF.

The rearrangement joins TRBV5-1 to TRBJ2-1; D may be TRBD2 (7 bases). Germline V lookup: CDR1 SGHRS, CDR2 YFSETQ. The CDR3 covers 14 residues. V lost 0 bases and J lost 6, with 10 bases in between. This CDR3 is CASSLAGGPNEQFF. The CDR3 nucleotides are TGCGCCAGCAGCTTGGCCGGGGGGCCCAATGAGCAGTTCTTC.

V and J are TRBV29-1 and TRBJ1-2; D is unclear. The V gene lost 6 bases and the J gene lost 0 bases, with 8 bases spanning the gap. This CDR3 spans 12 amino acids. Germline CDR1 SQVTM, CDR2 ANQGSEA. CDR3 residues: CSVKRANYGYTF. The CDR3 DNA reads as TGCAGCGTAAAAAGAGCTAACTATGGCTACACCTTC.

The rearrangement joins TRBV7-2 to TRBJ2-3, with unresolved D. CDR3 size: 12 residues. V was trimmed by 3 bases and J by 5 bases, leaving 6 bases between them. Looked up from germline, CDR1 is SGHTA and CDR2 is FQGNSA. The CDR3 DNA follows: TGTGCCAGCAGCTTCAGAGAAGATACGCAGTATTTT. Protein product: CASSFREDTQYF.

The chain employs TRBV15 and TRBJ1-5; no definite D call. V was cut by 0 bases and J by 4 bases, with 19 bases left in between. CDR1 LNHNV and CDR2 YYDKDF come from the germline V gene (reference sequence). The CDR3 is 18 amino acids. The CDR3 bases are TGTGCCACCAGCAGAGATAAAAGGTTCGGGCAGCTAAATCAGCCCCAGCATTTT. Protein sequence: CATSRDKRFGQLNQPQHF.